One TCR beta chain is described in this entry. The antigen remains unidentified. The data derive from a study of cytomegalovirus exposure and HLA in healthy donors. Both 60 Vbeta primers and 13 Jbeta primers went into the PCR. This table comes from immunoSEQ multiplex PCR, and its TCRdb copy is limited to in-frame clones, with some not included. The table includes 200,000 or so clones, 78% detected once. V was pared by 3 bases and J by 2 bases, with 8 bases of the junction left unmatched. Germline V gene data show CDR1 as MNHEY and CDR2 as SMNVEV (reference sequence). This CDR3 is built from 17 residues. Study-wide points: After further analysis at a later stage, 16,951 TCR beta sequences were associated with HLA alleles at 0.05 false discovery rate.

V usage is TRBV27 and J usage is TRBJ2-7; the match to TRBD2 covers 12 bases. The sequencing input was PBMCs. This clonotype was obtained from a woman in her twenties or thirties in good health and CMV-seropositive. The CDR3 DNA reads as TGTGCCAGCAGTTTGGAAGGACTAGCGGGGTCCCCCTACGAGCAGTACTTC. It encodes CASSLEGLAGSPYEQYF.